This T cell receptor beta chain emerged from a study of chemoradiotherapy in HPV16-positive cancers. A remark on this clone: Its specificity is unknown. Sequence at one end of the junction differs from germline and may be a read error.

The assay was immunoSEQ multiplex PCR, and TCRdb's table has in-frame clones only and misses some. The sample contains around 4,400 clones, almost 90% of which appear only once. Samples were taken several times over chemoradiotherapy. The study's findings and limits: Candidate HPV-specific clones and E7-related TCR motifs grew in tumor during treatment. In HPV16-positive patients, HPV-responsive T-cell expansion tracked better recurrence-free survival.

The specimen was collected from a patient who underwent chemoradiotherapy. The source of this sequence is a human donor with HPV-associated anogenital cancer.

Written as DNA, the CDR3 is TGCGCCAGCAGTATGGGACAGGGAATGTGGGGCTACATCTTC. This translates into CASSMGQGMWGYIF. V and J are TRBV5-1 and TRBJ1-2, with 9 bases aligning to TRBD1. The CDR3 loop spans 14 amino acids. Germline V gene lookup returns CDR1 SGHRS and CDR2 YFSETQ.